Listed here are 18 T cell receptor beta chains from one sample, sequenced in a study of blood T cells in healthy people across ages. Together with a sample-barcoded 5' primer, a J-beta primer mix was included in a second PCR lasting about 7 to 11 cycles. TCRdb processed the 5' RACE reads anew with MiXCR; each CDR3 protein has one entry. The sample includes about 730,000 distinct CDR3 sequences, roughly 43% of them seen just once. The sample comprised blood. The source is a woman aged 55-69 years in good health.

The J gene is TRBJ1-1, the V gene TRBV10-3; 10 nucleotides agree with TRBD1. This CDR3 spans 15 amino acids. Germline CDR1 and CDR2: ENHRY and SYGVKD. The V segment lost 6 bases and the J segment 3 bases; nucleotides outside the gene matches: 7. CDR3 nucleotide sequence: TGTGCCATCAGGGACTCCGGGACAGGGGACACTGAAGCTTTCTTT. Amino acids: CAIRDSGTGDTEAFF.

The chain joins TRBV19 to TRBJ2-5; TRBD2 aligns across 7 bases. The germline V gene encodes CDR1 LNHDA and CDR2 SQIVND (reference sequence). V shed 5 bases, J shed 5 bases, and the junction held 8 bases outside the gene matches. The CDR3 has 14 amino acids. CDR3 residues: CASSPRGSGETQYF. As DNA, the CDR3 is TGTGCCAGTAGTCCCCGCGGGAGTGGTGAGACCCAGTACTTC.

The table lists this clonotype with a few counts. The chain has TRBV10-3 and TRBJ1-5, with TRBD1 identical over 10 bases. Germline V gene data show CDR1 as ENHRY and CDR2 as SYGVKD. Trimming cost V 6 bases and J 6 bases; bases outside gene matches: 5. This CDR3 has 14 residues. The CDR3 reads CAIRGDRGPQPQHF. The CDR3 DNA reads TGTGCCATCAGGGGGGACAGGGGCCCTCAGCCCCAGCATTTT.

Of note for this clonotype: One end of the junction does not line up with germline, which may come from a read error. CDR3 in DNA: TGTGCCTGCAGTTACTCCGGGACCGACAATACCTACGAGCAGTACTTC. As protein: CACSYSGTDNTYEQYF. V usage is TRBV5-5 and J usage is TRBJ2-7; D possibly uses TRBD1 or TRBD2 (5 bases each). The CDR3 is 16 amino acids. CDR1 is SGHKS, CDR2 YYEKEE, per germline (reference sequence).

This clonotype appeared a few times. V usage is TRBV18 and J usage is TRBJ2-5, with 8 nucleotides matching TRBD1. With V trimmed by 6 bases and J by 11 bases, 8 bases remained unmatched. Germline-derived CDR1 and CDR2 are KGHSH and LQKENI. The CDR3 is 12 residues long. CDR3 protein: CASSGRGQEQYF. The CDR3 DNA is TGTGCCAGCTCGGGCAGGGGGCAGGAGCAGTACTTC.

This clonotype has more than one count but fewer than ten. The chain links TRBV6-2 or TRBV6-3 to TRBJ2-1, with D maybe TRBD2 (7 bases). Trimming took off 9 bases at V and 3 bases at J, with 21 bases between the two ends. This CDR3 contains 16 residues. Germline V gene data show CDR1 as MNHEY and CDR2 as SVGEGT. This chain's CDR3 is CASTKGGVLYYNEQFF. CDR3 nucleotide sequence: TGTGCCAGTACAAAGGGGGGGGTCCTCTACTACAATGAGCAGTTCTTC.

J is TRBJ2-2 and V is TRBV7-2; the D gene is possibly TRBD1 (5 bases). Germline assignment: CDR1 SGHTA and CDR2 FQGNSA. With 9 bases removed from V and 3 bases from J, the gap between germline ends came to 14 bases. The CDR3 spans 14 residues. Here the CDR3 DNA reads TGTGCCAGTAGCCGACAGACGGACACCGGGGAGCTGTTTTTT. As protein: CASSRQTDTGELFF. Together with reference TRBV7-2 and TRBJ2-2, the CDR3 gives the full variable domain: GAGVSQSPSNKVTEKGKDVELRCDPISGHTALYWYRQSLGQGLEFLIYFQGNSAPDKSGLPSDRFSAERTGGSVSTLTIQRTQQEDSAVYLCASSRQTDTGELFFGEGSRLTVL.

This clonotype appeared a few times. The V and J genes are TRBV3-1 and TRBJ1-1, with D unresolved. The V end lost 4 bases, the J end lost 4 bases, and 13 bases lay between the germline ends. The CDR3 consists of 14 residues. Germline V gene lookup returns CDR1 LGHDT and CDR2 YNNKEL (reference sequence). The CDR3 nucleotides are TGTGCCAGCAGCCTCGGGAAAAGCGTCACTGAAGCTTTCTTT. Amino acids: CASSLGKSVTEAFF.

This chain uses TRBV6-6 with TRBJ2-5, with D perhaps given as TRBD1 or TRBD2 (5 bases each). Germline values: CDR1 MNHNY, CDR2 SVGAGI (reference sequence). This CDR3 has 13 amino acids. V shed 11 bases and J shed 1 base, with 14 bases lying between them. The CDR3 DNA reads as TGTGCCGGGCGTCCTGGGGGCCAAGAGACCCAGTACTTC. Its protein product is CAGRPGGQETQYF.

V gene TRBV7-9 combines with J gene TRBJ2-7; perhaps TRBD1 as D (6 bases). V was clipped by 1 base and J by 3 bases, with 25 bases between them. The CDR3 length is 19 residues. CDR1 is SEHNR, CDR2 FQNEAQ, per germline (reference sequence). Here the CDR3 DNA reads TGTGCCAGCAGCTTAGGTTTCGCCATCCCCGGGACAACCGACTACGAGCAGTACTTC. This translates into CASSLGFAIPGTTDYEQYF.

This clonotype was picked up a small number of times. The chain has TRBV7-2 and TRBJ2-7; D is perhaps TRBD2 (6 bases). CDR1 SGHTA and CDR2 FQGNSA come from the germline V gene. With 2 bases removed from V and 1 base from J, the gap between germline ends came to 12 bases. The CDR3 consists of 15 residues. The CDR3 sequence: CASSLFGLQSYEQYF. CDR3 DNA sequence: TGTGCCAGCAGCTTATTTGGACTACAGTCCTACGAGCAGTACTTC.

The V gene is TRBV27, the J gene TRBJ1-6; 8 nucleotides line up with TRBD1. This CDR3 has 15 residues. The V and J ends lost 6 bases and 8 bases, in that order; junction bases with no gene match: 9. Germline V CDR1 and CDR2: MNHEY, SMNVEV (reference sequence). The CDR3 loop reads CASSPGQGSDSPLHF. The CDR3, as DNA: TGTGCCAGCAGCCCAGGACAGGGAAGTGATTCACCCCTCCACTTT.

The J gene is TRBJ1-1, the V gene TRBV12-5; D gene ambiguous. The CDR3 totals 15 residues. V was cut by 7 bases and J by 0 bases, with 15 bases left in between. Germline V gene sequence: CDR1 LGHNT, CDR2 FRNRAP. Here the CDR3 DNA reads TGTGCTAGTGCCCCAGGCGCGGTGATGAACACTGAAGCTTTCTTT. It yields the protein CASAPGAVMNTEAFF. Combining the CDR3 with reference TRBV12-5 and TRBJ1-1 gives the whole variable domain DARVTQTPRHKVTEMGQEVTMRCQPILGHNTVFWYRQTMMQGLELLAYFRNRAPLDDSGMPKDRFSAEMPDATLATLKIQPSEPRDSAVYFCASAPGAVMNTEAFFGQGTRLTVV.

The CDR3 sequence is CASSLPGTGSSPLHF. In DNA form, the CDR3 reads TGTGCCAGCAGCCTACCCGGGACAGGGTCTTCACCCCTCCACTTT. This sequence joins TRBV7-9 and TRBJ1-6; 9 bases fit TRBD1. The CDR3 extends over 15 amino acids. Per the germline V gene, CDR1 is SEHNR and CDR2 is FQNEAQ (reference sequence). V shed 5 bases, J shed 9 bases, and the junction held 8 bases outside the gene matches.

This clonotype showed up just a few times. V gene TRBV29-1 combines with J gene TRBJ2-7; TRBD1 agrees at 7 bases. V trimming: 6 bases; J trimming: 3 bases; junction bases outside the gene matches: 8. This CDR3 is 13 amino acids long. The germline V gene has CDR1 SQVTM and CDR2 ANQGSEA. The CDR3 spells CSVLGQSLYEQYF. Written as DNA, the CDR3 is TGCAGCGTGCTGGGACAGTCCCTCTACGAGCAGTACTTC.

This clonotype came up many times. The V and J genes are TRBV29-1 and TRBJ2-5; a weak D match, TRBD2 (5 bases). V was cut by 3 bases and J by 5 bases, with 13 bases left in between. In germline, CDR1 is SQVTM, CDR2 ANQGSEA. CDR3 length: 13 amino acids. The CDR3 nucleotides are TGCAGCGTTGAGACGGGAAGGCGGGAGACCCAGTACTTC. This translates into CSVETGRRETQYF. Full variable domain (remainder filled in from reference TRBV29-1 and TRBJ2-5): SAVISQKPSRDICQRGTSLTIQCQVDSQVTMMFWYRQQPGQSLTLIATANQGSEATYESGFVIDKFPISRPNLTFSTLTVSNMSPEDSSIYLCSVETGRRETQYFGPGTRLLVL.

V usage is TRBV11-2 and J usage is TRBJ2-1; TRBD2 matches 7 bases. This CDR3 contains 15 residues. The germline V gene encodes CDR1 SGHAT and CDR2 FQNNGV. V lost 7 bases, J lost 6 bases, and 12 bases stayed unmatched. The CDR3 region has the DNA TGTGCCAGCACGGGGGGAGGACTAGTAGGCAATGAGCAGTTCTTC. It encodes CASTGGGLVGNEQFF.

The rearrangement joins TRBV12-5 to TRBJ2-7; tentatively, D is TRBD2 (5 bases). The CDR3 is 14 amino acids. The ends were cut back, 5 bases at V and 3 bases at J, with 14 bases in the middle. Looked up from germline, CDR1 is LGHNT and CDR2 is FRNRAP. The CDR3 is CASGVPGENYEQYF. DNA for the CDR3: TGTGCTAGTGGTGTGCCCGGGGAAAACTACGAGCAGTACTTC.